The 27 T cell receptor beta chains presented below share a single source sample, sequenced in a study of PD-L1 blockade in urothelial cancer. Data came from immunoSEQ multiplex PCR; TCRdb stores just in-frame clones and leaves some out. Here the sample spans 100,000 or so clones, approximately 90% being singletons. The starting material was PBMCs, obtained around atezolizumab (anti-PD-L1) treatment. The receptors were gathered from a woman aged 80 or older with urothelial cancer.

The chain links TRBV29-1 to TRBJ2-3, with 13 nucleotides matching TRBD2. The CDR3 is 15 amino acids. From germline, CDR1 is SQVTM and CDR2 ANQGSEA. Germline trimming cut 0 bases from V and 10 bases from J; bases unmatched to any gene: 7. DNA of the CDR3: TGCAGCGTTGAAGATACACTAGCGGGAGGGCGAGCGCAGTATTTT. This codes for CSVEDTLAGGRAQYF.

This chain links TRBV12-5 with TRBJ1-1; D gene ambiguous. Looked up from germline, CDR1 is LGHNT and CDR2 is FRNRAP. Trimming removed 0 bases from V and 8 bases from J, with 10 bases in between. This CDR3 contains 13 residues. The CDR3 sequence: CASGLVGSAEAFF. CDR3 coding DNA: TGTGCTAGTGGTTTGGTGGGGAGCGCCGAAGCTTTCTTT.

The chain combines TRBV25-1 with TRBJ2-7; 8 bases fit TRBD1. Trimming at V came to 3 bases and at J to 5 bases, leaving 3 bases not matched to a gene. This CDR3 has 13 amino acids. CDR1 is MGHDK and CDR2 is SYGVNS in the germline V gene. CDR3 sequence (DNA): TGTGCCAGCAGTGAGGACAGGGAGAACGAGCAGTACTTC. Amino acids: CASSEDRENEQYF.

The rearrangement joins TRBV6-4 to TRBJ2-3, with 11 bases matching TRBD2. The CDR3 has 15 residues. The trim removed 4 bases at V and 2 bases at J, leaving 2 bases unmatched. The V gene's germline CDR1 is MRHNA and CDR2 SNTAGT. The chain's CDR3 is CASSGLAGTTDTQYF. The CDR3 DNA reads TGTGCCAGCAGTGGACTAGCGGGGACCACAGATACGCAGTATTTT.

The CDR3 DNA reads TGTGCCAAAAAAGTTTCCCCCGTTTTGTGGGGTGGGTTAGCGGGAGAAGGCTACGAGCAGTACTTC. Translating gives CAKKVSPVLWGGLAGEGYEQYF. This rearrangement joins TRBV6-8 to TRBJ2-7; 9 bases map to TRBD2. The V gene's germline CDR1 is MNHGY and CDR2 SAAAGT. The CDR3 totals 22 residues. Trimming cost V 10 bases and J 3 bases; bases outside gene matches: 34.

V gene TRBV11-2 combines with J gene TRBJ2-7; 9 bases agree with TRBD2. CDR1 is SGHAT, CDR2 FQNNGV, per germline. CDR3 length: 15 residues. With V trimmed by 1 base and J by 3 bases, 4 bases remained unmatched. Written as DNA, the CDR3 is TGTGCCAGCAGCTTAGGGACTAGCGAGATCTACGAGCAGTACTTC. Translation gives CASSLGTSEIYEQYF.

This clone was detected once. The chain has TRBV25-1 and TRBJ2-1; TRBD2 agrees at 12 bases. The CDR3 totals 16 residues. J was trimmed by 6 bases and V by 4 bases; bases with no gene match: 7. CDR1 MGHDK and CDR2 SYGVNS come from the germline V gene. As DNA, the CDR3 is TGTGCCAGCAGTGGTGCGACTAGCGGGAGAACCAATGAGCAGTTCTTC. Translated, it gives CASSGATSGRTNEQFF.

The CDR3, as DNA: TGCAGCGTTGAACCCCCGACAGGGGGTACCGATACGCAGTATTTT. It is translated as CSVEPPTGGTDTQYF. The chain employs TRBV29-1 and TRBJ2-3, with TRBD1 matching over 9 bases. Trimming cost V 2 bases and J 6 bases; bases outside gene matches: 9. The CDR3 runs to 15 residues. In germline, CDR1 is SQVTM, CDR2 ANQGSEA.

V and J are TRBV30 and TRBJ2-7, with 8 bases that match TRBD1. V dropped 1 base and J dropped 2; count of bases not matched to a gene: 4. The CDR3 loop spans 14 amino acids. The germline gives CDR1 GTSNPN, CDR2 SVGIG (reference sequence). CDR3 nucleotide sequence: TGTGCCTGGAGTGCACAGGGGGGAACCTACGAGCAGTACTTC. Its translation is CAWSAQGGTYEQYF.

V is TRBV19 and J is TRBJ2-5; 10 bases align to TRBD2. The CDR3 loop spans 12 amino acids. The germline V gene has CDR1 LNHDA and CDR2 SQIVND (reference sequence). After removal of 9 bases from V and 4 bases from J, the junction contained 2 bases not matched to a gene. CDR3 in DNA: TGTGCCAGCCGGACTAGCGGAGAGACCCAGTACTTC. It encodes CASRTSGETQYF. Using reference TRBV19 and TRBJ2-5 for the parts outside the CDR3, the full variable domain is DGGITQSPKYLFRKEGQNVTLSCEQNLNHDAMYWYRQDPGQGLRLIYYSQIVNDFQKGDIAEGYSVSREKKESFPLTVTSAQKNPTAFYLCASRTSGETQYFGPGTRLLVL.

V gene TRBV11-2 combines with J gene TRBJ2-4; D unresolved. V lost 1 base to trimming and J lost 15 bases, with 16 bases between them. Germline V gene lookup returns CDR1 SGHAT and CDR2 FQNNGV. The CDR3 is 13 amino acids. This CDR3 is CASSLAPDTLAYF. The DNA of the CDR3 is TGTGCCAGCAGCTTAGCCCCCGACACATTGGCGTACTTC.

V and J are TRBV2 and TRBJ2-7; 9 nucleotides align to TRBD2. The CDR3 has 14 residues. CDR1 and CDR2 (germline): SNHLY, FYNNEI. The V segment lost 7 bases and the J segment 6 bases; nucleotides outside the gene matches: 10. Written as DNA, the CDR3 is TGTGCCAGCACAGAACAGGGGACTAGCCGCGAGCAGTACTTC. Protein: CASTEQGTSREQYF.

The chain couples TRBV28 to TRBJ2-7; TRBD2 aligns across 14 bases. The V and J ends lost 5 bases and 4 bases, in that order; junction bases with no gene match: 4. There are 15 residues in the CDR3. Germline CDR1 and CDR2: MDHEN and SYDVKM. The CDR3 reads CASSGTSGSGYEQYF. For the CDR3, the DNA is TGTGCCAGCAGTGGGACTAGCGGGAGTGGTTACGAGCAGTACTTC.

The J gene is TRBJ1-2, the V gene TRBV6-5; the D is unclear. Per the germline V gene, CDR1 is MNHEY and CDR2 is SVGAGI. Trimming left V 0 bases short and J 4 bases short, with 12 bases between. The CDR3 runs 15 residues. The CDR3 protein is CASSYSPGYGYGYTF. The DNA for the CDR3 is TGTGCCAGCAGTTACTCCCCGGGGTACGGCTATGGCTACACCTTC.

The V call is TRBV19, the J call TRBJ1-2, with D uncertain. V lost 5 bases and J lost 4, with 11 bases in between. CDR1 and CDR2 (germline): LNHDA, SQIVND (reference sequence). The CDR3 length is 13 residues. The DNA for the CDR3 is TGTGCCAGTAGTCCTCAGGTATCCTATGGCTACACCTTC. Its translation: CASSPQVSYGYTF.

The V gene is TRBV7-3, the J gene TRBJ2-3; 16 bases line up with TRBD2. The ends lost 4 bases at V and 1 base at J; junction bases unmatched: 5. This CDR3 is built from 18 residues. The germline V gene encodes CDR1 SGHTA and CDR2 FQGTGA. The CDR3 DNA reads TGTGCCAGCAGCTCCTCGGGACTAGCGGGAGGGGGCACAGATACGCAGTATTTT. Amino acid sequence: CASSSSGLAGGGTDTQYF.

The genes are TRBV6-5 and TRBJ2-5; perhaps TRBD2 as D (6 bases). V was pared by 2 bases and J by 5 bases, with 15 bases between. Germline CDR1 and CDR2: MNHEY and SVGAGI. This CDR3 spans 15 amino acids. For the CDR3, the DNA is TGTGCCAGCAGTTACACCCCTCGGGGGTACGAGACCCAGTACTTC. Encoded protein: CASSYTPRGYETQYF.

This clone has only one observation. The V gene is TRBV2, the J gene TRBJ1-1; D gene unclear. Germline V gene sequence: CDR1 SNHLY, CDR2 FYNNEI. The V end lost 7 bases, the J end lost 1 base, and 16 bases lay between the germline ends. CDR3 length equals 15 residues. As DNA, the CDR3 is TGTGCCAGCAAGAGAGACTTACTGGAGAACACTGAAGCTTTCTTT. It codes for CASKRDLLENTEAFF.

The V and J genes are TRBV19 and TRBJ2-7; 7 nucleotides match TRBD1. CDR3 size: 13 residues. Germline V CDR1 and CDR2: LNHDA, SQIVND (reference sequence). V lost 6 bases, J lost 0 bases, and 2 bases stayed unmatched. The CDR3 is CASRQGSSYEQYF. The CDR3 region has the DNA TGTGCCAGTAGACAGGGGAGCTCCTACGAGCAGTACTTC.

The chain's CDR3 is CASSPLADTLAKNIQYF. The CDR3 DNA is TGTGCCAGCAGCCCCCTTGCGGATACCTTAGCCAAAAACATTCAGTACTTC. The V call is TRBV13, the J call TRBJ2-4; D is ambiguous. Germline CDR1 and CDR2: PRHDT and FYEKMQ (reference sequence). Trimming shortened V by 5 bases and J by 0 bases, and 17 bases separated the two germline ends. This CDR3 has 17 amino acids.

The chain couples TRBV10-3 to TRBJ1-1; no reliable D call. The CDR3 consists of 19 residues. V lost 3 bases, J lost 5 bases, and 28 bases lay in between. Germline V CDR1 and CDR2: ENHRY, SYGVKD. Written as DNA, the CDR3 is TGTGCCATCAGTGAACTTCCCACCAGAGGGTCCGCTATAGGAACTGAAGCTTTCTTT. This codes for CAISELPTRGSAIGTEAFF.

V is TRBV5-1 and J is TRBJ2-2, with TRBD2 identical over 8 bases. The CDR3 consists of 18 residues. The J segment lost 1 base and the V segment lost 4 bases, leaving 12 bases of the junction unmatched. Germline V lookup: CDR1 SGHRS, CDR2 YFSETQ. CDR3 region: CASSLWEGTRGNTGELFF. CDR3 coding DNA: TGCGCCAGCAGCCTCTGGGAGGGGACTAGGGGGAACACCGGGGAGCTGTTTTTT. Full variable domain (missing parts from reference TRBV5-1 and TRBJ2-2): KAGVTQTPRYLIKTRGQQVTLSCSPISGHRSVSWYQQTPGQGLQFLFEYFSETQRNKGNFPGRFSGRQFSNSRSEMNVSTLELGDSALYLCASSLWEGTRGNTGELFFGEGSRLTVL.

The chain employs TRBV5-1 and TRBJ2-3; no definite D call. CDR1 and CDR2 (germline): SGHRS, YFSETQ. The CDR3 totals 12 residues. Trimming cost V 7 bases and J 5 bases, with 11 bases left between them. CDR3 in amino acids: CASRQGEDTQYF. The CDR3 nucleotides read TGCGCCAGCCGCCAAGGAGAAGATACGCAGTATTTT.

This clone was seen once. The CDR3 DNA follows: TGTGCCAGCAGCCTACCAGACAGGGGGGGACAGCCCCAGCATTTT. It yields the protein CASSLPDRGGQPQHF. The chain joins TRBV6-6 to TRBJ1-5, with TRBD1 matching 9 bases. Germline-derived CDR1 and CDR2 are MNHNY and SVGAGI (reference sequence). The CDR3 has 15 residues. J gave up 7 bases and V 6 bases, and 10 bases lay outside the gene matches.

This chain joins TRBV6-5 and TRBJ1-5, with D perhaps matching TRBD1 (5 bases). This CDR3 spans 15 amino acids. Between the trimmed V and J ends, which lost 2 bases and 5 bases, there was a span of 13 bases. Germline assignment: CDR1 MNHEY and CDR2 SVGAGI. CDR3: CASSYRGGSDQPQHF. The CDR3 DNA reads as TGTGCCAGCAGTTACAGGGGAGGAAGTGATCAGCCCCAGCATTTT.

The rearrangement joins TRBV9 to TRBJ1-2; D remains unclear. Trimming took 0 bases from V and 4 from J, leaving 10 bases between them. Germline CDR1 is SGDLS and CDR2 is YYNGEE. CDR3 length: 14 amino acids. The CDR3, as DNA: TGTGCCAGCAGCGTAGACAGTATCGGCTATGGCTACACCTTC. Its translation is CASSVDSIGYGYTF. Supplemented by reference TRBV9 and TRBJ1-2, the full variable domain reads DSGVTQTPKHLITATGQRVTLRCSPRSGDLSVYWYQQSLDQGLQFLIQYYNGEERAKGNILERFSAQQFPDLHSELNLSSLELGDSALYFCASSVDSIGYGYTFGSGTRLTVV.

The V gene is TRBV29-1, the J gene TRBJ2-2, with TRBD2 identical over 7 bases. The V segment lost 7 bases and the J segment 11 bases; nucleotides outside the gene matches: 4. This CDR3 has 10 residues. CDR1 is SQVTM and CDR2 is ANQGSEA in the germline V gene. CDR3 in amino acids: CSAGGPELFF. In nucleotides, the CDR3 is TGCAGCGCGGGGGGTCCTGAGCTGTTTTTT.